The next 25 T cell receptor beta chains were all read from a single sample in a study of beta chain features in type 1 diabetes. Points from the study as a whole: Researchers report that Type 1 diabetes patients had moderately but significantly shorter TCRB CDR3s across all four CD4+ subsets.

Of the isolated RNA, all was reverse transcribed, and so the sequenced material was expressed TCRB transcripts. Clones were sequenced by immunoSEQ multiplex PCR, and TCRdb holds only the in-frame ones, with some missing. Seen here are 300,000 to 350,000 clones, 9.3% observed once, and the top ten hold 1%. What these receptors recognize is not known. Sequencing input: central memory CD4+ T cells from blood. Receptors were obtained from a man aged 25 to 45 with type 1 diabetes.

The chain carries TRBV7-8 and TRBJ2-7, with 7 bases matching TRBD1. Looked up from germline, CDR1 is SGHVS and CDR2 is FQNEAQ. V was clipped by 5 bases and J by 2 bases; unmatched bases: 6. The CDR3 runs to 14 residues. The CDR3 region has the DNA TGTGCCAGCAGCGTAGAACAGGGGACCTACGAGCAGTACTTC. Its translation: CASSVEQGTYEQYF.

This chain joins TRBV29-1 and TRBJ2-2, with 10 bases matching TRBD1. Germline V CDR1 and CDR2: SQVTM, ANQGSEA. The CDR3 runs 13 residues. Losses at the gene ends were 7 bases for V and 9 bases for J; bases not matched to a gene: 8. The CDR3 sequence is CSAQTGGLRELFF. CDR3 DNA sequence: TGCAGCGCACAGACAGGGGGCCTTCGGGAGCTGTTTTTT.

The rearrangement joins TRBV11-2 to TRBJ2-7, with D perhaps matching TRBD2 (5 bases). CDR3 size: 15 residues. The V end lost 3 bases, the J end lost 0 bases, and 12 bases lay between the germline ends. Germline V CDR1 and CDR2: SGHAT, FQNNGV. Here the CDR3 reads CASSFTPGSSYEQYF. For the CDR3, the DNA is TGTGCCAGCAGCTTTACCCCGGGAAGCTCCTACGAGCAGTACTTC.

CDR3 residues: CAWARGVSYNEQFF. DNA for the CDR3: TGTGCCTGGGCCCGGGGGGTCTCCTACAATGAGCAGTTCTTC. V gene TRBV30 combines with J gene TRBJ2-1, with 7 nucleotides matching TRBD2. Germline V gene data show CDR1 as GTSNPN and CDR2 as SVGIG (reference sequence). The CDR3 has 14 amino acids. Trimming took 5 bases from V and 0 from J; bases not matched to a gene: 4.

This chain links TRBV5-1 with TRBJ2-1, with 8 bases that match TRBD2. V was clipped by 4 bases and J by 1 base; unmatched bases: 13. This CDR3 is 18 amino acids long. Germline CDR1 reads SGHRS; CDR2 reads YFSETQ. CDR3: CASSPAPIAGYSYNEQFF. The CDR3 region has the DNA TGCGCCAGCAGCCCGGCTCCGATAGCGGGGTATTCCTACAATGAGCAGTTCTTC. The full variable domain, its missing parts supplied by reference TRBV5-1 and TRBJ2-1, is KAGVTQTPRYLIKTRGQQVTLSCSPISGHRSVSWYQQTPGQGLQFLFEYFSETQRNKGNFPGRFSGRQFSNSRSEMNVSTLELGDSALYLCASSPAPIAGYSYNEQFFGPGTRLTVL.

The genes are TRBV6-5 and TRBJ1-2; D remains ambiguous. The CDR3 spans 14 residues. Trimming removed 0 bases from V and 3 bases from J, with 8 bases in between. Germline V gene data show CDR1 as MNHEY and CDR2 as SVGAGI. DNA for the CDR3: TGTGCCAGCAGTTACTCGGATTCCTACTATGGCTACACCTTC. This encodes CASSYSDSYYGYTF.

To note about this clone: A much larger clone differs from this one at a single base, so this may be a read error. In the same sample, other DNA sequences code for this CDR3. V is TRBV2 and J is TRBJ1-2; D call uncertain. The ends were cut back, 4 bases at V and 8 bases at J, with 11 bases in the middle. This CDR3 contains 12 residues. Looked up from germline, CDR1 is SNHLY and CDR2 is FYNNEI. The CDR3 DNA reads TGTGCCAGCAGTGGCCAGGCGGGGGGCTACACCTTC. Its protein product is CASSGQAGGYTF.

This clone was observed many times. This chain connects TRBV5-1 to TRBJ2-5, with 10 bases lining up with TRBD1. This CDR3 has 15 amino acids. The V segment lost 0 bases and the J segment 5 bases; nucleotides outside the gene matches: 4. The germline V gene has CDR1 SGHRS and CDR2 YFSETQ. DNA for the CDR3: TGCGCCAGCAGCTTGGGACAGGGGGCACGGGAGACCCAGTACTTC. It codes for CASSLGQGARETQYF.

The V and J genes are TRBV6-5 and TRBJ2-1; D is possibly TRBD2 (6 bases). Germline V gives CDR1 MNHEY, CDR2 SVGAGI. V dropped 5 bases and J dropped 8 bases, with 19 bases sitting between them. This CDR3 contains 15 residues. CDR3 bases: TGTGCCAGCAGTCTACTAGCAGTCCTCATTGATGAGCAGTTCTTC. This translates into CASSLLAVLIDEQFF.

This clone was recorded a few times. The V call is TRBV4-3, the J call TRBJ1-1, with 8 bases matching TRBD1. Germline loops: CDR1 LGHNA, CDR2 YSLEER. This CDR3 has 15 amino acids. The V segment lost 0 bases and the J segment 1 base; nucleotides outside the gene matches: 1. This CDR3 reads CASSQDGTGNTEAFF. The CDR3, as DNA: TGCGCCAGCAGCCAAGATGGGACAGGGAACACTGAAGCTTTCTTT.

V and J are TRBV30 and TRBJ1-6; D call uncertain. The CDR3 spans 18 residues. V was clipped by 7 bases and J by 0 bases, with 22 bases between them. Germline V gene lookup returns CDR1 GTSNPN and CDR2 SVGIG (reference sequence). This chain's CDR3 is CAFLSGGSTSSYNSPLHF. Here the CDR3 DNA reads TGTGCCTTTCTTAGTGGAGGCAGCACCAGCTCCTATAATTCACCCCTCCACTTT.

This clone was seen repeatedly, ten times or more. The chain recombines TRBV5-1 with TRBJ1-1, with no clear D. Germline CDR1 and CDR2: SGHRS and YFSETQ. Trimming stripped 0 bases from V and 0 bases from J, with 12 bases between. The CDR3 is made up of 16 amino acids. Written as DNA, the CDR3 is TGCGCCAGCAGCTTGGCCCTCAGCAACATGAACACTGAAGCTTTCTTT. It yields the protein CASSLALSNMNTEAFF.

This clone turned up a few times. The chain uses TRBV6-1 and TRBJ1-2; D is unclear. The V gene's germline CDR1 is MNHNS and CDR2 SASEGT. V dropped 6 bases and J dropped 5 bases, with 10 bases sitting between them. The CDR3 loop spans 12 amino acids. In nucleotides, the CDR3 is TGTGCCAGCAGCTCGGGCGAGTATGGCTACACCTTC. Protein product: CASSSGEYGYTF.

The CDR3 loop reads CASSDRGQDEKLFF. Written as DNA, the CDR3 is TGTGCCAGCAGTGACAGGGGGCAGGATGAAAAACTGTTTTTT. The chain joins TRBV6-1 to TRBJ1-4, with 8 bases fitting TRBD1. V lost 3 bases and J lost 6; bases outside the gene matches: 3. This CDR3 is 14 amino acids long. Germline V CDR1 and CDR2: MNHNS, SASEGT.

V gene TRBV25-1 combines with J gene TRBJ2-6; 7 bases line up with TRBD2. The CDR3 covers 17 residues. V shed 7 bases, J shed 1 base, and the junction held 10 bases outside the gene matches. Germline V gives CDR1 MGHDK, CDR2 SYGVNS. The DNA of the CDR3 is TGTGCCAGCACCTCATCGGGGGGAGCGTCTGGGGCCAACGTCCTGACTTTC. This encodes CASTSSGGASGANVLTF. The variable domain in full, with the rest retrieved from reference TRBV25-1 and TRBJ2-6, is EADIYQTPRYLVIGTGKKITLECSQTMGHDKMYWYQQDPGMELHLIHYSYGVNSTEKGDLSSESTVSRIRTEHFPLTLESARPSHTSQYLCASTSSGGASGANVLTFGAGSRLTVL.

This chain uses TRBV7-2 with TRBJ2-6, with D tentatively TRBD2 (5 bases). The germline V gene has CDR1 SGHTA and CDR2 FQGNSA. Deletions cut 4 bases from V and 0 bases from J, with 13 bases between. The CDR3 has 17 amino acids. DNA of the CDR3: TGTGCCAGCAGCTCGTCCCGGGATTTCTCTGGGGCCAACGTCCTGACTTTC. Its translation is CASSSSRDFSGANVLTF.

The table lists this clone with a few counts. This rearrangement joins TRBV6-6 to TRBJ1-2, with D perhaps TRBD1 (5 bases). Germline V CDR1 and CDR2: MNHNY, SVGAGI (reference sequence). CDR3 length: 12 residues. V was clipped by 4 bases and J by 13 bases, with 16 bases between them. CDR3 DNA: TGTGCCAGCAGTTCCCGGGGAGGGGCTGTCACCTTC. This encodes CASSSRGGAVTF.

A few counts support this clone. Other DNA sequences of this sample code for an identical CDR3. V gene TRBV7-9 combines with J gene TRBJ1-1; D is ambiguous. CDR1 is SEHNR, CDR2 FQNEAQ, per germline (reference sequence). The CDR3 is 15 residues long. V shed 1 base and J shed 0 bases, with 9 bases lying between them. The DNA for the CDR3 is TGTGCCAGCAGCTTAGGACGGGCCGTGAACACTGAAGCTTTCTTT. Its protein is CASSLGRAVNTEAFF.

There are a few counts of this clone. The chain is built from TRBV7-2 and TRBJ1-5; 8 nucleotides align to TRBD1. J was trimmed by 4 bases and V by 4 bases; bases with no gene match: 6. The CDR3 consists of 15 residues. Germline V gene lookup returns CDR1 SGHTA and CDR2 FQGNSA. CDR3 residues: CASSSTGTGNQPQHF. CDR3 nucleotide sequence: TGTGCCAGCAGCTCTACGGGGACAGGTAATCAGCCCCAGCATTTT.

The chain combines TRBV25-1 with TRBJ1-2; 9 bases agree with TRBD1. The ends lost 4 bases at V and 4 bases at J; junction bases unmatched: 4. CDR1 MGHDK and CDR2 SYGVNS come from the germline V gene. The CDR3 contains 14 residues. In nucleotides, the CDR3 is TGTGCCAGCAGTGGGACAGGGGATTTCTATGGCTACACCTTC. Translation: CASSGTGDFYGYTF.

This clone has ten or more counts. The J gene is TRBJ1-1, the V gene TRBV16, with unresolved D. V was shortened by 3 bases and J by 6 bases, with 14 bases between the two germline ends. The CDR3 spans 14 residues. CDR1 and CDR2 from the germline V gene are KGHSY and FQNENV. The chain's CDR3 is CASSHQTTSAEAFF. The CDR3 DNA reads TGTGCCAGCAGCCATCAGACAACTAGCGCTGAAGCTTTCTTT.

This clone came up once. The chain couples TRBV5-1 to TRBJ1-5; D remains ambiguous. CDR1 SGHRS and CDR2 YFSETQ come from the germline V gene. Trimming pared 0 bases from V and 0 bases from J, leaving 7 bases between. This CDR3 spans 15 amino acids. The CDR3: CASSLEGYSNQPQHF. CDR3 nucleotide sequence: TGCGCCAGCAGCTTGGAAGGGTATAGCAATCAGCCCCAGCATTTT. Complete variable domain (other parts from reference TRBV5-1 and TRBJ1-5): KAGVTQTPRYLIKTRGQQVTLSCSPISGHRSVSWYQQTPGQGLQFLFEYFSETQRNKGNFPGRFSGRQFSNSRSEMNVSTLELGDSALYLCASSLEGYSNQPQHFGDGTRLSIL.

V usage is TRBV2 and J usage is TRBJ1-4, with D maybe TRBD1 (5 bases). The V gene lost 1 base and the J gene lost 4 bases, with 10 bases spanning the gap. Germline CDR1 and CDR2: SNHLY and FYNNEI. The CDR3 covers 15 residues. CDR3 sequence: CASSEVTQGNEKLFF. CDR3 DNA sequence: TGTGCCAGCAGTGAAGTAACGCAGGGTAATGAAAAACTGTTTTTT.

The chain combines TRBV14 with TRBJ1-2, with unresolved D. Trimming removed 1 base from V and 0 bases from J, with 9 bases in between. The CDR3 loop spans 15 amino acids. Germline V lookup: CDR1 SGHDN, CDR2 FVKESK. CDR3 nucleotides: TGTGCCAGCAGCCAAGGCTACGGTGCTAACTATGGCTACACCTTC. Protein: CASSQGYGANYGYTF.

This clone was observed a handful of times. Other DNA sequences in this sample translate to the same CDR3. This CDR3 reads CASSSDSFSETQYF. CDR3 nucleotide sequence: TGTGCCAGCAGTTCGGACAGTTTTAGTGAGACCCAGTACTTC. The genes are TRBV2 and TRBJ2-5; D possibly corresponds to TRBD1 (6 bases). This CDR3 is 14 amino acids long. Germline CDR1 is SNHLY and CDR2 is FYNNEI. V lost 5 bases to trimming and J lost 5 bases, with 15 bases between them.